This T cell receptor (beta chain) was found in a study of T cells in tuberculosis. On the study more broadly: T cells were selected with CD1B tetramers loaded with glucose monomycolate. In South Africa, adults with active tuberculosis were compared with IGRA-negative and latently infected IGRA-positive adolescents.

The assay was immunoSEQ multiplex PCR, and TCRdb's table has in-frame clones only and misses some. Counted here are 35,000 to 45,000 clones, roughly 95% occurring once; the ten biggest clones make up almost 4.5%. Notes on this clone: Its antigen remains unidentified.

Time point in this sample: new active TB diagnosis, blood taken before or within 7 days of starting treatment. Tuberculosis was confirmed by positive sputum smear and/or M. tuberculosis culture. General study points: Shorter CDR3-alpha in active tuberculosis partly drove smaller distances.

Germline V gene lookup returns CDR1 LNHDA and CDR2 SQIVND (reference sequence). The V end lost 5 bases, the J end lost 5 bases, and 12 bases lay between the germline ends. This CDR3 spans 13 amino acids. This clonotype was obtained from an adult with tuberculosis. The chain recombines TRBV19 with TRBJ1-2; no clear D gene. The sequencing used PBMCs, collected at tuberculosis diagnosis. The DNA for the CDR3 is TGTGCCAGTAGTCCTGGGCACGAGTATGGCTACACCTTC. This sequence encodes CASSPGHEYGYTF.